The source of this T cell receptor (beta chain) is a study of siplizumab effects on memory and regulatory T cells. Overall study results and limits: Alloreactive sequences from unstimulated CD4+ memory cells fell significantly with siplizumab. No naive or memory phenotype could be assigned to roughly 80-95% of proliferating clones.

Trimming took 0 bases from V and 8 from J; bases not matched to a gene: 6. The CDR3 runs to 15 residues. The germline CDR1 and CDR2 sequences are SGDLS and YYNGEE. Generated by immunoSEQ multiplex PCR, the TCRdb table keeps only in-frame clones and is missing some. The repertoire holds fewer than 60,000 clones, with more than 85% as singletons. Turning to this clone: Its antigen is undetermined.

Material: CD8+ T cells sorted from blood. The receptor was isolated from a human donor in good health. The chain combines TRBV9 with TRBJ2-1; 9 bases map to TRBD1. The CDR3 nucleotides are TGTGCCAGCAGCGTAGGTGGGGACAGGGTCTATGAGCAGTTCTTC. It is translated as CASSVGGDRVYEQFF.